This TCR beta chain was found in a study of identical twins. One entry per CDR3 protein, called by TCRdb with MiXCR from the 5' RACE reads. The sample has hundreds of thousands of distinct CDR3 sequences, 24% seen once. The CDR3 is made up of 13 amino acids. Germline lookup yields CDR1 DFQATT and CDR2 SNEGSKA (reference sequence). The V and J ends lost 6 bases and 4 bases, in that order; junction bases with no gene match: 7. This clonotype was found many times. This sample was shared with a second study, whose subject was T cells expressing NK-cell markers. As reported in that work: CD3+CD56+NKG2C+, CD3+CD56+NKG2C- and CD3+CD56-NKG2C+ T cells, once sorted, supplied the TCR beta repertoires. The CD3+CD56-NKG2C+ fraction of several donors was also led by these clonotypes.

The specimen was CD4+ T cells sorted from blood. The chain joins TRBV20-1 to TRBJ1-2; TRBD1 matches 8 bases. This receptor was identified in a woman between 18 and 29 years old in good health. CDR3 sequence reads: CSATRGQGYGYTF. The CDR3 DNA follows: TGCAGTGCGACCAGGGGGCAAGGCTATGGCTACACCTTC.